This T cell receptor (beta chain) is drawn from a study of early T cells in non-severe SARS-CoV-2 infection. Overall study: Sequencing targeted bulk RNA from unsorted whole blood, leaving chains unpaired. General study points: VDJdb-based matching was biased toward anti-spike CD8 responses and missed private and CD4 specificities.

cDNA molecules, individually, were tagged with unique molecular identifiers. TCRdb fed the 5' RACE reads into MiXCR, producing one record per CDR3 protein. This table has about 76,000 distinct CDR3 sequences, roughly a sixth appearing once. Note on this clonotype: Its antigen is not identified.

The clonotype originates from an adult who was a healthcare worker with PCR-confirmed SARS-CoV-2 infection or an uninfected control (not recorded which). The sequenced sample consisted of whole blood.

The CDR3 spells CASSLETGIQYF. CDR3 nucleotide sequence: TGCGCCAGCAGCTTGGAAACAGGAATTCAGTACTTC. The genes are TRBV5-1 and TRBJ2-4; D possibly corresponds to TRBD1 (5 bases). V lost 0 bases and J lost 10, with 8 bases in between. CDR1 and CDR2 (germline): SGHRS, YFSETQ. The CDR3 has 12 amino acids.